This entry describes one T cell receptor beta chain. The antigen remains unidentified. The data stem from a study of somatic mutations in cytotoxic T cells in rheumatoid arthritis. General study points: Any difference in CD8+ T-cell clonality between patients who had rheumatoid arthritis and healthy controls who were age-matched was not statistically significant. CD8+ clonality increased with age in rheumatoid arthritis patients but not in healthy controls. About an eighth of the roughly 65 patients had a largest CD8+ clone above 20% of CD8+ cells.

Repertoires were generated with immunoSEQ multiplex PCR, while TCRdb's copy carries only in-frame clones and drops some. The sample holds 20,000 to 25,000 clones, approximately 80% seen once. Germline V gene lookup returns CDR1 SEHNR and CDR2 FQNEAQ (reference sequence). CDR3 length: 13 residues. V lost 5 bases and J lost 2; bases outside the gene matches: 2. Once isolated by positive magnetic bead selection, the CD4+ and CD8+ cells had their purity checked by flow cytometry. V usage is TRBV7-9 and J usage is TRBJ1-2, with 7 nucleotides matching TRBD1. The sequence derives from an adult with rheumatoid arthritis. The sequencing input was CD8+ T cells sorted from blood. CDR3 in amino acids: CASSRDRNYGYTF. DNA of the CDR3: TGTGCCAGCAGCCGGGACAGAAACTATGGCTACACCTTC.